This passage covers 10 T cell receptor beta chains from one sample sequenced in a study of OX40 agonist ivuxolimab in advanced cancers. Some clones are missing from TCRdb's copy, which holds only in-frame ones; the method was immunoSEQ multiplex PCR. The sample carries roughly 95,000 clones, 86% recorded once. This sample comprised CD4+ or CD8+ T cells sorted from blood, obtained in a trial of the OX40 agonist ivuxolimab. The receptors here all came from an adult with an advanced solid tumor such as melanoma, head and neck, liver or kidney cancer.

The rearrangement links TRBV7-3 to TRBJ2-7; TRBD2 matches at 7 bases. The CDR3 is made up of 16 amino acids. Germline CDR1 reads SGHTA; CDR2 reads FQGTGA. Germline trimming cut 1 base from V and 7 bases from J; bases unmatched to any gene: 13. The chain's CDR3 is CASSLRPEGGSGEQYF. CDR3 coding DNA: TGTGCCAGCAGCTTAAGGCCGGAGGGCGGGAGTGGGGAGCAGTACTTC.

The chain employs TRBV6-9 and TRBJ2-2, with TRBD2 identical over 16 bases. Germline lookup yields CDR1 MNHGY and CDR2 SVAAGI. This CDR3 has 18 amino acids. V was clipped by 5 bases and J by 4 bases; unmatched bases: 7. CDR3 nucleotide sequence: TGTGCCAGCAGTAAAGGGACTAGCGGGAGGGAGGCCACCGGGGAGCTGTTTTTT. Translating it yields CASSKGTSGREATGELFF.

The chain uses TRBV11-2 and TRBJ2-1, with 13 positions matching TRBD2. Germline V gives CDR1 SGHAT, CDR2 FQNNGV. The V and J ends lost 2 bases and 8 bases, in that order; junction bases with no gene match: 6. The CDR3 totals 16 residues. CDR3 DNA: TGTGCCAGCAGCTTAAGTAGGACTAGCGGGAGCCATGAGCAGTTCTTC. Encoded protein: CASSLSRTSGSHEQFF.

The rearrangement links TRBV30 to TRBJ2-3; 8 bases fit TRBD2. Germline loops: CDR1 GTSNPN, CDR2 SVGIG (reference sequence). Trimming removed 1 base from V and 2 bases from J; junction bases left unmatched: 2. The CDR3 totals 14 residues. In DNA form, the CDR3 reads TGTGCCTGGAGTGGACTAGCGACCACAGATACGCAGTATTTT. It codes for CAWSGLATTDTQYF.

This clone appeared a single time. The V gene is TRBV27, the J gene TRBJ2-3; 12 bases align to TRBD2. This CDR3 contains 14 residues. The germline V gene has CDR1 MNHEY and CDR2 SMNVEV (reference sequence). The J segment lost 4 bases and the V segment lost 6 bases, leaving 2 bases of the junction unmatched. CDR3 DNA sequence: TGTGCCAGCAGCTGGACTAGCGGGGCAGATACGCAGTATTTT. Protein sequence: CASSWTSGADTQYF.

The chain carries TRBV30 and TRBJ2-3; the match to TRBD1 covers 7 bases. Unmatched junction bases numbered 7, after V lost 6 bases and J lost 1 base. The CDR3 length is 14 residues. Germline V gene lookup returns CDR1 GTSNPN and CDR2 SVGIG (reference sequence). The CDR3: CACATGVGTDTQYF. The CDR3 DNA is TGTGCCTGCGCCACAGGGGTGGGCACAGATACGCAGTATTTT. The whole variable domain, filled in from reference TRBV30 and TRBJ2-3, reads SQTIHQWPATLVQPVGSPLSLECTVEGTSNPNLYWYRQAAGRGLQLLFYSVGIGQISSEVPQNLSASRPQDRQFILSSKKLLLSDSGFYLCACATGVGTDTQYFGPGTRLTVL.

This clone was seen a few times. The rearrangement links TRBV19 to TRBJ2-1; D perhaps matches TRBD2 (5 bases). This CDR3 is 15 amino acids long. Germline-derived CDR1 and CDR2 are LNHDA and SQIVND (reference sequence). Trimming cost V 6 bases and J 8 bases, with 20 bases left between them. CDR3 in DNA: TGTGCCAGTAGCTGGAGTCTAGCAGGCTATTATGAGCAGTTCTTC. Residues: CASSWSLAGYYEQFF.

The chain employs TRBV6-1 and TRBJ2-5; 7 positions match TRBD2. CDR3 length equals 14 residues. V dropped 11 bases and J dropped 2; count of bases not matched to a gene: 11. The germline gives CDR1 MNHNS, CDR2 SASEGT. CDR3: CAGRTSTVQETQYF. For the CDR3, the DNA is TGTGCCGGGAGGACTAGTACCGTTCAAGAGACCCAGTACTTC.

The chain couples TRBV14 to TRBJ2-7, with D possibly TRBD1 on 6 matching bases. The V gene's germline CDR1 is SGHDN and CDR2 FVKESK. There are 13 residues in the CDR3. V lost 4 bases, J lost 2 bases, and 9 bases lay in between. In DNA form, the CDR3 reads TGTGCCAGCAGCCTCGGGACACCCTACGAGCAGTACTTC. Protein sequence: CASSLGTPYEQYF.

The chain uses TRBV7-2 and TRBJ2-5; no clear D. Germline assignment: CDR1 SGHTA and CDR2 FQGNSA. This CDR3 comprises 13 residues. V was shortened by 1 base and J by 3 bases, with 6 bases between the two germline ends. CDR3: CASSLVAEETQYF. CDR3 DNA sequence: TGTGCCAGCAGCTTAGTCGCGGAAGAGACCCAGTACTTC.